One and the same sample provided the 2 T cell receptor beta chains below, sequenced in a study of cytomegalovirus exposure and HLA in healthy donors. A multiplex PCR was run with 60 Vbeta primers and 13 Jbeta primers. Sequenced by immunoSEQ multiplex PCR; TCRdb stores in-frame clones only, minus some. The sample has over 200,000 clones; about three quarters are singletons. Sequencing input: PBMCs. Receptors were obtained from a woman aged 55 to 70 in good health and CMV-seropositive.

The rearrangement joins TRBV5-4 to TRBJ2-1; 9 nucleotides match TRBD2. Germline CDR1 and CDR2: SGHNT and YYREEE (reference sequence). CDR3 length: 17 residues. J gave up 5 bases and V 4 bases, and 13 bases lay outside the gene matches. DNA for the CDR3: TGTGCCAGCAGCCAATATAGCGGGAGTCTTTTTAACAATGAGCAGTTCTTC. This sequence encodes CASSQYSGSLFNNEQFF.

The V and J genes are TRBV13 and TRBJ2-7, with 9 nucleotides matching TRBD2. Per the germline V gene, CDR1 is PRHDT and CDR2 is FYEKMQ (reference sequence). The CDR3 is 15 residues long. Trimming removed 2 bases from V and 7 bases from J; junction bases left unmatched: 9. CDR3 bases: TGTGCCAGCAGCTTACAGGGACTAGCTCTGGGGGAGCAGTACTTC. Protein sequence: CASSLQGLALGEQYF.